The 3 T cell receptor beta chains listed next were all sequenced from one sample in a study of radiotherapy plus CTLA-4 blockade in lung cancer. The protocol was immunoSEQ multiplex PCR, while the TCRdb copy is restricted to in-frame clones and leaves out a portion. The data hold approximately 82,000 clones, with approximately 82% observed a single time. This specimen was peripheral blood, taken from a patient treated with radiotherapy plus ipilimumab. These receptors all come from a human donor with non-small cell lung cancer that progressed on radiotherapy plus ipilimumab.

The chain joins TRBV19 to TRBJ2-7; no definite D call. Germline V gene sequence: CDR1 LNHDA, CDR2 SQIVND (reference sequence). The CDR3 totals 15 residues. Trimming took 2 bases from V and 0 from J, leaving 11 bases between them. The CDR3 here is CASSISHSSSYEQYF. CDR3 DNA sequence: TGTGCCAGTAGTATATCTCATTCGAGCTCCTACGAGCAGTACTTC.

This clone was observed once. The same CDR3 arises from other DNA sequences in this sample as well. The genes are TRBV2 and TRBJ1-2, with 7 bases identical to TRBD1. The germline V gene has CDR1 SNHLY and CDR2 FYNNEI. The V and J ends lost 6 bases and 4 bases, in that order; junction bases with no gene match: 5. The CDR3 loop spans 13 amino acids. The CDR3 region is CASRQGIFYGYTF. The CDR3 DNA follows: TGTGCCAGCAGACAGGGGATTTTCTATGGCTACACCTTC.

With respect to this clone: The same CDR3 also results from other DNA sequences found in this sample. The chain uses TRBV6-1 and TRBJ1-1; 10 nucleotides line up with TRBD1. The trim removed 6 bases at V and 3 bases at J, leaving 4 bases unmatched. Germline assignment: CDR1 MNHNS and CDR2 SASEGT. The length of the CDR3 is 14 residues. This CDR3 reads CASSPDRGDTEAFF. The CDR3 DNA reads TGTGCCAGCAGCCCGGACAGGGGGGACACTGAAGCTTTCTTT.